The 26 T cell receptor beta chains listed next were all sequenced from one sample in a study of blood T cell repertoires in COVID-19. The repertoire was sequenced with immunoSEQ multiplex PCR; TCRdb's copy has only in-frame clones and lacks some. Among just over 90,000 clones listed, 90% were seen once. The sample was peripheral blood. The receptors derive from a human donor with active COVID-19. The donor label of this sample is uncertain.

This clone has just one count. Other nucleotide sequences in the sample specify the same CDR3. The rearrangement joins TRBV6-5 to TRBJ1-1; 7 bases match TRBD1. Germline assignment: CDR1 MNHEY and CDR2 SVGAGI. Trimming cost V 2 bases and J 0 bases; bases outside gene matches: 3. CDR3 length: 15 amino acids. CDR3 bases: TGTGCCAGCAGTTACCGGGGACAGTTGAACACTGAAGCTTTCTTT. It translates to CASSYRGQLNTEAFF.

Many counts were recorded for this clone. The V call is TRBV5-1, the J call TRBJ2-2; D call uncertain. CDR1 is SGHRS, CDR2 YFSETQ, per germline. CDR3 length: 14 residues. V was clipped by 3 bases and J by 5 bases, with 11 bases between them. DNA for the CDR3: TGCGCCAGCAGCTGGCCAGTACAGACCGGGGAGCTGTTTTTT. As protein: CASSWPVQTGELFF. Based on the CDR3 plus reference TRBV5-1 and TRBJ2-2, the full variable domain is KAGVTQTPRYLIKTRGQQVTLSCSPISGHRSVSWYQQTPGQGLQFLFEYFSETQRNKGNFPGRFSGRQFSNSRSEMNVSTLELGDSALYLCASSWPVQTGELFFGEGSRLTVL.

The chain has TRBV12-3 or TRBV12-4 and TRBJ2-1; 9 nucleotides align to TRBD2. The CDR3 has 12 amino acids. V shed 3 bases and J 12 bases; nucleotides not matched to a gene: 3. In DNA form, the CDR3 reads TGTGCCAGCAGTTTCCCTAGCGGGGCGCAGTTCTTC. Amino acids: CASSFPSGAQFF.

This rearrangement joins TRBV9 to TRBJ2-3; 10 bases map to TRBD2. V dropped 0 bases and J dropped 4; count of bases not matched to a gene: 8. The germline gives CDR1 SGDLS, CDR2 YYNGEE. The CDR3 runs to 17 residues. The chain's CDR3 is CASSVGSGGARADTQYF. Written as DNA, the CDR3 is TGTGCCAGCAGCGTAGGCAGCGGGGGGGCCCGAGCAGATACGCAGTATTTT.

This chain links TRBV6-5 with TRBJ1-2; D gene unclear. The CDR3 runs 14 residues. From germline, CDR1 is MNHEY and CDR2 SVGAGI. V was shortened by 0 bases and J by 5 bases, with 10 bases between the two germline ends. CDR3 residues: CASSYSNSPYGYTF. The CDR3 DNA is TGTGCCAGCAGTTACTCGAACAGCCCATATGGCTACACCTTC.

This rearrangement joins TRBV25-1 to TRBJ2-7, with D possibly matching TRBD1 (7 bases). The germline V gene encodes CDR1 MGHDK and CDR2 SYGVNS. V lost 0 bases and J lost 5, with 11 bases in between. CDR3 length equals 14 residues. The CDR3: CASSEYFRGDEQYF. The CDR3 DNA follows: TGTGCCAGCAGTGAATACTTCAGGGGGGACGAGCAGTACTTC.

The rearrangement uses TRBV6-6 and TRBJ1-2; 8 nucleotides match TRBD1. Germline-derived CDR1 and CDR2 are MNHNY and SVGAGI (reference sequence). The CDR3 contains 14 residues. V was pared by 2 bases and J by 8 bases, with 7 bases of the junction left unmatched. The CDR3 reads CASSYDRGASGYTF. CDR3 in DNA: TGTGCCAGCAGTTACGACAGGGGAGCCTCCGGCTACACCTTC.

The rearrangement links TRBV4-3 to TRBJ1-4; D not certain. The germline V and J ends were trimmed by 0 bases and 8 bases, with 13 bases remaining between them. The CDR3 covers 15 residues. In germline, CDR1 is LGHNA, CDR2 YSLEER. CDR3 sequence reads: CASSQDGQPREKLFF. In DNA form, the CDR3 reads TGCGCCAGCAGCCAAGATGGGCAGCCGAGAGAAAAACTGTTTTTT.

The count of this clone is one. The chain carries TRBV15 and TRBJ2-5, with 13 bases lining up with TRBD2. J gave up 4 bases and V 5 bases, and 7 bases lay outside the gene matches. Per the germline V gene, CDR1 is LNHNV and CDR2 is YYDKDF (reference sequence). The CDR3 runs to 16 residues. DNA of the CDR3: TGTGCCACCAGCGGGCTACTAGCGGGGGGGCGAGAGACCCAGTACTTC. Translating it yields CATSGLLAGGRETQYF.

This chain links TRBV9 with TRBJ2-1; D not certain. Trimming removed 3 bases from V and 4 bases from J, with 11 bases in between. The length of the CDR3 is 14 residues. Germline CDR1 reads SGDLS; CDR2 reads YYNGEE. The CDR3, as DNA: TGTGCCAGCAGCGGAGAGCTAGGATACAATGAGCAGTTCTTC. It is translated as CASSGELGYNEQFF.

The chain joins TRBV28 to TRBJ1-1, with 7 bases fitting TRBD1. Per the germline V gene, CDR1 is MDHEN and CDR2 is SYDVKM. This CDR3 is built from 14 residues. V shed 6 bases and J 0 bases; nucleotides not matched to a gene: 4. DNA for the CDR3: TGTGCCAGCAGGGCGGGACAGATGAACACTGAAGCTTTCTTT. Its translation: CASRAGQMNTEAFF.

This chain connects TRBV2 to TRBJ1-5; possible D gene TRBD1, 6 bases. CDR3 length: 17 amino acids. The germline gives CDR1 SNHLY, CDR2 FYNNEI. With 0 bases removed from V and 5 bases from J, the gap between germline ends came to 17 bases. In nucleotides, the CDR3 is TGTGCCAGCAGTGAAGCGTTTGTGGGGGCCCTACATCAGCCCCAGCATTTT. As protein: CASSEAFVGALHQPQHF. Together with reference TRBV2 and TRBJ1-5, the CDR3 gives the full variable domain: EPEVTQTPSHQVTQMGQEVILRCVPISNHLYFYWYRQILGQKVEFLVSFYNNEISEKSEIFDDQFSVERPDGSNFTLKIRSTKLEDSAMYFCASSEAFVGALHQPQHFGDGTRLSIL.

The V gene is TRBV7-9, the J gene TRBJ2-7; 8 bases line up with TRBD1. CDR3 length: 12 residues. Germline V lookup: CDR1 SEHNR, CDR2 FQNEAQ (reference sequence). V lost 4 bases and J lost 7; bases outside the gene matches: 3. CDR3 sequence reads: CASSYTGGEQYF. Here the CDR3 DNA reads TGTGCCAGCAGCTACACAGGGGGTGAGCAGTACTTC. The whole variable domain, remainder taken from reference TRBV7-9 and TRBJ2-7, is DTGVSQNPRHKITKRGQNVTFRCDPISEHNRLYWYRQTLGQGPEFLTYFQNEAQLEKSRLLSDRFSAERPKGSFSTLEIQRTEQGDSAMYLCASSYTGGEQYFGPGTRLTVT.

This clone was observed a single time. V is TRBV10-3 and J is TRBJ1-1; D is unresolved. Deletions cut 0 bases from V and 1 base from J, with 6 bases between. The CDR3 has 14 residues. Germline loops: CDR1 ENHRY, CDR2 SYGVKD. CDR3 sequence (DNA): TGTGCCATCAGTGAGTCGCGGGGGAACACTGAAGCTTTCTTT. It yields the protein CAISESRGNTEAFF.

The chain has TRBV3-1 (or the pseudogene TRBV3-2) and TRBJ2-1; D is unclear. The CDR3 spans 16 residues. V was clipped by 0 bases and J by 0 bases, with 9 bases between them. CDR1 and CDR2 (germline): LGHDT, YNNKEL (reference sequence). In DNA, the CDR3 is TGTGCCAGCAGCCAAGAAGCTCCATTCTCCTACAATGAGCAGTTCTTC. Protein product: CASSQEAPFSYNEQFF.

The chain couples TRBV15 to TRBJ2-5; D is possibly TRBD2 (5 bases). There are 14 residues in the CDR3. Looked up from germline, CDR1 is LNHNV and CDR2 is YYDKDF (reference sequence). V was trimmed by 3 bases and J by 2 bases, leaving 10 bases between them. Written as DNA, the CDR3 is TGTGCCACCAGCAGCCCGGGGTATCAAGAGACCCAGTACTTC. This sequence encodes CATSSPGYQETQYF.

This CDR3 is CASSQSYTDTQYF. Here the CDR3 DNA reads TGCGCCAGCAGCCAATCGTACACAGATACGCAGTATTTT. This sequence joins TRBV4-3 and TRBJ2-3; D remains unclear. Trimming stripped 2 bases from V and 2 bases from J, with 5 bases between. This CDR3 is built from 13 residues. Germline assignment: CDR1 LGHNA and CDR2 YSLEER.

This clone showed up just a few times. CDR3 nucleotide sequence: TGCGCCAGCAGCCACGTTAATTCACCCCTCCACTTT. Translation gives CASSHVNSPLHF. The chain links TRBV4-3 to TRBJ1-6; D call uncertain. The germline CDR1 and CDR2 sequences are LGHNA and YSLEER. Trimming removed 3 bases at V and 6 bases at J, with 3 bases between. CDR3 length: 12 residues.

This chain joins TRBV5-6 and TRBJ2-7; the match to TRBD2 covers 12 bases. The CDR3 contains 15 residues. CDR1 is SGHDT and CDR2 is YYEEEE in the germline V gene. V shed 2 bases and J 5 bases; nucleotides not matched to a gene: 5. CDR3 nucleotides: TGTGCCAGCAGCTTCGCTAGCGGGGGGGCCCACGAGCAGTACTTC. Its translation: CASSFASGGAHEQYF.

In its sample, this clone was seen a few times. The chain joins TRBV7-9 to TRBJ1-6, with 10 bases matching TRBD1. J gave up 10 bases and V 6 bases, and 6 bases lay outside the gene matches. This CDR3 comprises 14 residues. Germline-derived CDR1 and CDR2 are SEHNR and FQNEAQ (reference sequence). CDR3 in DNA: TGTGCCAGCAGTCCGACAGGGGGCGCGTCACCCCTCCACTTT. This codes for CASSPTGGASPLHF. Using reference TRBV7-9 and TRBJ1-6 for the parts outside the CDR3, the full variable domain is DTGVSQNPRHKITKRGQNVTFRCDPISEHNRLYWYRQTLGQGPEFLTYFQNEAQLEKSRLLSDRFSAERPKGSFSTLEIQRTEQGDSAMYLCASSPTGGASPLHFGNGTRLTVT.

This clone was recorded only once. This sequence joins TRBV4-3 and TRBJ1-2; D is ambiguous. Germline V lookup: CDR1 LGHNA, CDR2 YSLEER. CDR3 size: 17 residues. The V gene lost 0 bases and the J gene lost 2 bases, with 16 bases spanning the gap. The CDR3, as DNA: TGCGCCAGCAGCCAAGATCTCGGGTCAGATAAGAACTATGGCTACACCTTC. It yields the protein CASSQDLGSDKNYGYTF.

J is TRBJ1-6 and V is TRBV19; D is perhaps TRBD1 (5 bases). The CDR3 contains 15 residues. V lost 6 bases to trimming and J lost 8 bases, with 17 bases between them. Germline CDR1 LNHDA, CDR2 SQIVND (reference sequence). In DNA form, the CDR3 reads TGTGCCAGTAGCCTGTTCGACAGCCTCGATTCACCCCTCCACTTT. It specifies CASSLFDSLDSPLHF.

The chain is built from TRBV19 and TRBJ1-1; D gene unclear. Germline V gives CDR1 LNHDA, CDR2 SQIVND (reference sequence). The length of the CDR3 is 14 residues. V lost 7 bases and J 5 bases, leaving 17 bases between the germline ends. The CDR3 DNA reads TGTGCCAGTACCTTGTACCGCGGATTAACTGAAGCTTTCTTT. It specifies CASTLYRGLTEAFF.

The V and J genes are TRBV9 and TRBJ2-3; tentative D call: TRBD2 (5 bases). The V end lost 2 bases, the J end lost 6 bases, and 16 bases lay between the germline ends. Germline V CDR1 and CDR2: SGDLS, YYNGEE. The CDR3 contains 15 residues. The CDR3 protein is CASSVALAGGDTQYF. The CDR3 DNA reads TGTGCCAGCAGCGTCGCCCTGGCGGGCGGTGATACGCAGTATTTT.

This sequence joins TRBV7-2 and TRBJ2-2; 8 nucleotides match TRBD1. The V gene's germline CDR1 is SGHTA and CDR2 FQGNSA. The V gene end was trimmed by 5 bases and the J gene end by 9 bases; junction bases not matched to a gene: 5. The CDR3 runs 13 residues. The CDR3 here is CASSRRGQRELFF. The DNA of the CDR3 is TGTGCCAGCAGCCGCAGGGGGCAAAGGGAGCTGTTTTTT.

This clone was found once. The genes are TRBV18 and TRBJ1-1; 8 nucleotides align to TRBD1. From germline, CDR1 is KGHSH and CDR2 LQKENI. J was trimmed by 9 bases and V by 2 bases; bases with no gene match: 8. This CDR3 region has 14 residues. The CDR3 loop reads CASSPATGVRKAFF. Here the CDR3 DNA reads TGTGCCAGCTCACCAGCGACAGGGGTAAGGAAAGCTTTCTTT. The full variable domain, rest sourced from reference TRBV18 and TRBJ1-1, is NAGVMQNPRHLVRRRGQEARLRCSPMKGHSHVYWYRQLPEEGLKFMVYLQKENIIDESGMPKERFSAEFPKEGPSILRIQQVVRGDSAAYFCASSPATGVRKAFFGQGTRLTVV.